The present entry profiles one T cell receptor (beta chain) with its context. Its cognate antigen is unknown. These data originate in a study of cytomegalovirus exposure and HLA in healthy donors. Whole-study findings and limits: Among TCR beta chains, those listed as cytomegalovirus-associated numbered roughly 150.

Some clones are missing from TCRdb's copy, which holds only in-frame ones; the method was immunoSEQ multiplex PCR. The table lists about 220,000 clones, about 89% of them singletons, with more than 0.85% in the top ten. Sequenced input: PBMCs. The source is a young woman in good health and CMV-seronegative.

The CDR3, as DNA: TGCAGCTTCGAAGACAGATCAAGCTCCTACAATGAGCAGTTCTTC. Its translation is CSFEDRSSSYNEQFF. The chain carries TRBV29-1 and TRBJ2-1; D perhaps matches TRBD1 (5 bases). Looked up from germline, CDR1 is SQVTM and CDR2 is ANQGSEA. Trimming pared 8 bases from V and 0 bases from J, leaving 17 bases between. The CDR3 loop spans 15 amino acids.